This T cell receptor beta chain stems from a study of T cells in Graves' hyperthyroidism and ophthalmopathy. Amplified regions were TCR beta CDR3 sequences from RNA transcripts. The primer set for the first-round RT-PCR of the TCR CDR3 was HTBI. MiXCR was run by TCRdb on the multiplex PCR reads, yielding one entry per CDR3 protein. The sample lists roughly 600,000 distinct CDR3 sequences, 14% occurring once. This clonotype was seen repeatedly, ten times or more. Using approximately 10 ml of fresh peripheral blood, PBMCs were prepared. The CDR3 extends over 14 amino acids. Germline V lookup: CDR1 SEHNR, CDR2 FQNEAQ (reference sequence). V gave up 3 bases and J gave up 6 bases, with 12 bases separating them.

Sequencing was done on a sample of blood. The V call is TRBV7-9, the J call TRBJ2-1, with no clear D. This receptor was taken from a woman aged 45-60 years with Graves' ophthalmopathy. The CDR3 protein is CASSFSASSNEQFF. The DNA for the CDR3 is TGTGCCAGCAGCTTCTCTGCTAGTTCCAATGAGCAGTTCTTC.